This T cell receptor (beta chain) was sequenced during a study of blood T cell repertoires in COVID-19. Across the study: COVID-19 samples from acute and convalescent phases originated in the United States, Italy and Spain.

TCRdb keeps only in-frame clones here, not all; method: immunoSEQ multiplex PCR. The data show approximately 180,000 clones, roughly 91% seen once. The CDR3 is 12 residues long. Germline CDR1 and CDR2: SNHLY and FYNNEI. Losses at the gene ends were 7 bases for V and 7 bases for J; bases not matched to a gene: 6. Sequencing was performed on peripheral blood. The TCR comes from a human donor in a cohort sampled during active COVID-19. The chain couples TRBV2 to TRBJ1-1; 7 positions match TRBD1. The CDR3 bases are TGTGCCAGCATGCAGGGGGGTGATGAAGCTTTCTTT. Protein sequence: CASMQGGDEAFF.